This TCR beta chain derives from a study of blood T cell repertoires in COVID-19. V gave up 0 bases and J gave up 1 base, with 13 bases separating them. CDR1 and CDR2 from the germline V gene are MNHEY and SVGEGT. This CDR3 contains 17 residues. Generated by immunoSEQ multiplex PCR, the TCRdb table keeps only in-frame clones and is missing some. The data show about 71,000 clones, approximately 88% seen once. The clonotype comes from a human donor in a cohort sampled during active COVID-19. Sequencing was carried out using peripheral blood. V usage is TRBV6-2 or TRBV6-3 and J usage is TRBJ2-4, with D possibly being TRBD2 (6 bases). The CDR3 is CASSYSGGKGAKNIQYF. The CDR3 nucleotides read TGTGCCAGCAGTTACTCCGGCGGGAAGGGGGCCAAAAACATTCAGTACTTC.